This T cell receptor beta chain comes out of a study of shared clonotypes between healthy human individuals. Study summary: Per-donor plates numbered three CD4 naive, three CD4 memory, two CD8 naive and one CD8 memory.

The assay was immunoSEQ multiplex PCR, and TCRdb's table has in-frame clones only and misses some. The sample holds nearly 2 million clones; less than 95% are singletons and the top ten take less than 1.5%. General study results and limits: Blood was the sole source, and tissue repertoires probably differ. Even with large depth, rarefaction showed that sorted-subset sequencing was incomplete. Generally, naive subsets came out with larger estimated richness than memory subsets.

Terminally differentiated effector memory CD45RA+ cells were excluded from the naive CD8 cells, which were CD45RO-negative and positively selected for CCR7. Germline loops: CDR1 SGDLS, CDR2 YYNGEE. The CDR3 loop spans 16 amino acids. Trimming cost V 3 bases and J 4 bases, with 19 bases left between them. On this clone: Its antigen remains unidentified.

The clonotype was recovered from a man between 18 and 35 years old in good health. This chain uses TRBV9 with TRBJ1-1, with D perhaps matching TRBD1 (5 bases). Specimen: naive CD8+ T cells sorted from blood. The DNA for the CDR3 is TGTGCCAGCAGCGAAAAGGGCGGGGGGTATGGCACTGAAGCTTTCTTT. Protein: CASSEKGGGYGTEAFF.